These 30 T cell receptor beta chains were sequenced from one sample in a study of neurological immune-mediated disorders. TCRdb called the 5' RACE reads again in MiXCR, with one record for every CDR3 protein. The profile shows about 27,000 distinct CDR3 sequences, around 20% of them singletons. Source material: PBMCs. These TCRs come from a woman in her sixties or seventies in good health.

This clonotype was detected ten times or more. This chain links TRBV4-2 with TRBJ2-7, with unresolved D. The germline V gene has CDR1 LGHNA and CDR2 YNFKEQ. The CDR3 runs 13 residues. The V and J ends lost 4 bases and 5 bases respectively, with 12 bases between them. For the CDR3, the DNA is TGTGCCAGCAGCCCATGGTTAGTTGACGAGCAGTACTTC. Residues: CASSPWLVDEQYF.

This clonotype was recorded once. J is TRBJ2-5 and V is TRBV3-1; 7 bases are shared with TRBD1. The J segment lost 4 bases and the V segment lost 4 bases, leaving 0 bases of the junction unmatched. The germline gives CDR1 LGHDT, CDR2 YNNKEL (reference sequence). The CDR3 loop spans 12 amino acids. The CDR3, as DNA: TGTGCCAGCAGCCGGGACAGAGAGACCCAGTACTTC. It specifies CASSRDRETQYF.

This clonotype was seen at least ten times. The chain has TRBV27 and TRBJ2-6; 7 bases fit TRBD1. In germline, CDR1 is MNHEY, CDR2 SMNVEV (reference sequence). The length of the CDR3 is 16 residues. The V and J ends lost 10 bases and 0 bases, in that order; junction bases with no gene match: 9. As DNA, the CDR3 is TGTGCCACTCGCCGGGACAGCAACTCTGGGGCCAACGTCCTGACTTTC. Its translation: CATRRDSNSGANVLTF.

At least ten counts were recorded for this clonotype. The CDR3 nucleotides read TGCGCCAGCAGCCCCGAGGCCCAGTACGCTGAGCAGTTCTTC. Translating it yields CASSPEAQYAEQFF. The rearrangement joins TRBV5-1 to TRBJ2-1; D is undetermined. CDR1 is SGHRS and CDR2 is YFSETQ in the germline V gene. This CDR3 region has 14 residues. Trimming pared 4 bases from V and 9 bases from J, leaving 17 bases between.

In this sample, this clonotype turned up many times. The rearrangement joins TRBV4-2 to TRBJ1-6, with D tentatively TRBD1 (6 bases). Trimming cost V 2 bases and J 10 bases, with 21 bases left between them. This CDR3 has 17 amino acids. The germline gives CDR1 LGHNA, CDR2 YNFKEQ. CDR3 sequence reads: CASSQWSVGGQESPLHF. The CDR3 nucleotides are TGTGCCAGCAGCCAATGGTCCGTGGGGGGGCAAGAGTCACCCCTCCACTTT.

This clonotype was recorded many times. The chain employs TRBV5-6 and TRBJ2-2, with 8 bases aligning to TRBD1. The V gene end was trimmed by 1 base and the J gene end by 1 base; junction bases not matched to a gene: 3. Germline V CDR1 and CDR2: SGHDT, YYEEEE. This CDR3 region has 16 residues. The DNA for the CDR3 is TGTGCCAGCAGCTTGAGGACAGGGATGAACACCGGGGAGCTGTTTTTT. Residues: CASSLRTGMNTGELFF. The full variable domain, rest sourced from reference TRBV5-6 and TRBJ2-2, is DAGVTQSPTHLIKTRGQQVTLRCSPKSGHDTVSWYQQALGQGPQFIFQYYEEEERQRGNFPDRFSGHQFPNYSSELNVNALLLGDSALYLCASSLRTGMNTGELFFGEGSRLTVL.

In its sample, this clonotype was seen many times. The genes are TRBV29-1 and TRBJ1-1; D perhaps matches TRBD1 (5 bases). Germline V gene data show CDR1 as SQVTM and CDR2 as ANQGSEA. The V end lost 3 bases, the J end lost 2 bases, and 22 bases lay between the germline ends. The CDR3 is 17 residues long. CDR3 residues: CSVEPKEMTEKNTEAFF. CDR3 nucleotide sequence: TGCAGCGTTGAGCCGAAAGAAATGACAGAGAAAAACACTGAAGCTTTCTTT.

The sample holds many counts of this clonotype. The genes are TRBV20-1 and TRBJ2-7, with 10 nucleotides matching TRBD2. CDR1 is DFQATT and CDR2 is SNEGSKA in the germline V gene (reference sequence). Unmatched junction bases numbered 10, after V lost 3 bases and J lost 5 bases. The CDR3 spans 15 residues. The CDR3 region has the DNA TGCAGTGCTAGTCGCACTAGCGGGGTCGCGGACGAGCAGTACTTC. Amino acid sequence: CSASRTSGVADEQYF.

Many counts were recorded for this clonotype. The chain joins TRBV6-5 to TRBJ2-2, with 8 nucleotides matching TRBD1. Germline V gene data show CDR1 as MNHEY and CDR2 as SVGAGI. CDR3 length: 17 residues. Losses at the gene ends were 7 bases for V and 6 bases for J; bases not matched to a gene: 16. CDR3 amino acids: CASTLFVQTGVPGELFF. CDR3 bases: TGTGCCAGCACCCTTTTTGTTCAGACAGGGGTACCCGGGGAGCTGTTTTTT.

At least ten counts were recorded for this clonotype. J is TRBJ2-5 and V is TRBV5-1; tentative D call: TRBD2 (5 bases). Between the trimmed V and J ends, which lost 0 bases and 0 bases, there was a span of 9 bases. Germline assignment: CDR1 SGHRS and CDR2 YFSETQ. The CDR3 totals 15 residues. The CDR3 region is CASSLGGSYQETQYF. In nucleotides, the CDR3 is TGCGCCAGCAGCTTGGGTGGGAGTTACCAAGAGACCCAGTACTTC.

This clonotype was seen repeatedly, ten times or more. This chain connects TRBV20-1 to TRBJ1-5, with TRBD1 identical over 7 bases. The CDR3 contains 16 residues. The germline gives CDR1 DFQATT, CDR2 SNEGSKA (reference sequence). V lost 3 bases, J lost 0 bases, and 8 bases stayed unmatched. The CDR3 sequence is CSARPRTGYSNQPQHF. DNA for the CDR3: TGCAGTGCTAGGCCACGGACAGGCTATAGCAATCAGCCCCAGCATTTT.

In this sample, this clonotype turned up many times. The J gene is TRBJ2-6, the V gene TRBV5-1; the D is unclear. Trimming shortened V by 3 bases and J by 0 bases, and 10 bases separated the two germline ends. The CDR3 runs 16 residues. Germline V gene sequence: CDR1 SGHRS, CDR2 YFSETQ. CDR3 in amino acids: CASSSALSSGANVLTF. The DNA of the CDR3 is TGCGCCAGCAGCTCGGCCCTCAGCTCTGGGGCCAACGTCCTGACTTTC. Full variable domain (outside the CDR3, taken from reference TRBV5-1 and TRBJ2-6): KAGVTQTPRYLIKTRGQQVTLSCSPISGHRSVSWYQQTPGQGLQFLFEYFSETQRNKGNFPGRFSGRQFSNSRSEMNVSTLELGDSALYLCASSSALSSGANVLTFGAGSRLTVL.

This clonotype was recorded many times. V is TRBV12-3 or TRBV12-4 and J is TRBJ2-2; D may be TRBD1 (6 bases). Trimming removed 0 bases from V and 6 bases from J, with 14 bases in between. The CDR3 is 16 residues long. The CDR3 coding sequence is TGTGCCAGCAGTTTAGCCAGGGGTAACTCCGCCGGGGAGCTGTTTTTT. Translation: CASSLARGNSAGELFF.

The table lists this clonotype with a few counts. The rearrangement uses TRBV11-2 and TRBJ2-1, with D possibly being TRBD2 (6 bases). The CDR3 contains 17 residues. Germline lookup yields CDR1 SGHAT and CDR2 FQNNGV. V was trimmed by 1 base and J by 4 bases, leaving 17 bases between them. CDR3 residues: CASSLAQLAGKYNEQFF. As DNA, the CDR3 is TGTGCCAGCAGCTTAGCCCAACTTGCGGGGAAATACAATGAGCAGTTCTTC.

This clonotype was counted at least ten times. The chain combines TRBV7-8 with TRBJ2-7; maybe TRBD1 (5 bases). The V end lost 5 bases, the J end lost 4 bases, and 18 bases lay between the germline ends. Per the germline V gene, CDR1 is SGHVS and CDR2 is FQNEAQ. The CDR3 is 15 amino acids. The CDR3 bases are TGTGCCAGCAGCCTACTTGACAGTCTAGGATACGAGCAGTACTTC. Its protein is CASSLLDSLGYEQYF.

This clonotype was recorded at least ten times. The V gene is TRBV7-3, the J gene TRBJ1-6; a weak D match, TRBD1 (5 bases). The CDR3 spans 13 residues. The ends were cut back, 2 bases at V and 7 bases at J, with 6 bases in the middle. Germline V gives CDR1 SGHTA, CDR2 FQGTGA. The CDR3 loop is CASSLGGNSPLHF. The CDR3 bases are TGTGCCAGCAGCTTAGGGGGGAATTCACCCCTCCACTTT.

This clonotype was counted ten times or more. The chain is built from TRBV27 and TRBJ1-6, with 8 bases lining up with TRBD1. The germline CDR1 and CDR2 sequences are MNHEY and SMNVEV (reference sequence). This CDR3 is 13 amino acids long. Trimming at V came to 5 bases and at J to 6 bases, leaving 0 bases not matched to a gene. The CDR3 is CASSGQGNSPLHF. The CDR3 nucleotides read TGTGCCAGCAGTGGACAGGGTAATTCACCCCTCCACTTT.

V and J are TRBV6-5 and TRBJ1-4; D unclear. The V end was cut by 0 bases, the J end by 8 bases, with 16 bases between. Germline CDR1 is MNHEY and CDR2 is SVGAGI. The CDR3 is 16 amino acids. The CDR3 coding sequence is TGTGCCAGCAGTTACTCAGCGGCAGGCCTTGGGGAAAAACTGTTTTTT. Its protein product is CASSYSAAGLGEKLFF.

This clonotype rates as medium-sized. The chain uses TRBV12-3 or TRBV12-4 and TRBJ1-2, with 10 bases fitting TRBD1. The CDR3 has 14 amino acids. Unmatched junction bases numbered 8, after V lost 5 bases and J lost 8 bases. The CDR3 DNA follows: TGTGCCAGCAGTCAGTCGGGGACAGGGGTCGGCTACACCTTC. Encoded protein: CASSQSGTGVGYTF.

This clonotype was found many times. The rearrangement links TRBV7-2 to TRBJ1-1; a possible D gene is TRBD1 (6 bases). CDR3 length equals 12 residues. Trimming cost V 3 bases and J 11 bases, with 13 bases left between them. Germline V lookup: CDR1 SGHTA, CDR2 FQGNSA. The CDR3 nucleotides read TGTGCCAGCAGCTTGGCCCGGACAGCCGCTTTCTTT. Amino acid sequence: CASSLARTAAFF.

This clonotype was recorded at least ten times. The chain couples TRBV5-1 to TRBJ2-3, with D perhaps matching TRBD2 (5 bases). The CDR3 length is 14 residues. CDR1 and CDR2 (germline): SGHRS, YFSETQ. Trimming took 7 bases from V and 2 from J, leaving 14 bases between them. CDR3 loop: CASRTGYLTDTQYF. CDR3 in DNA: TGCGCCAGCCGGACGGGATACCTCACAGATACGCAGTATTTT.

With regard to this clonotype: A read error may be the cause here, since a much bigger clone is one base away. The gene calls are TRBV7-2 and TRBJ1-6, with 10 bases that match TRBD1. CDR3 length: 16 residues. Germline-derived CDR1 and CDR2 are SGHTA and FQGNSA. Here the CDR3 DNA reads TGTGACAGCAGCTTCCTCGGGACAGGGGTGGGTTCACCCCTCCACTTT. Its translation: CDSSFLGTGVGSPLHF.

This clonotype was counted ten times or more. The genes are TRBV2 and TRBJ1-4; D is uncertain. Per the germline V gene, CDR1 is SNHLY and CDR2 is FYNNEI. The CDR3 covers 14 residues. V lost 6 bases and J lost 0, with 8 bases in between. CDR3 DNA sequence: TGTGCCAGCAGGGAACAGCCAACTAATGAAAAACTGTTTTTT. It is translated as CASREQPTNEKLFF.

This clonotype has a handful of counts. V usage is TRBV20-1 and J usage is TRBJ2-1, with 13 positions matching TRBD2. The V gene end was trimmed by 2 bases and the J gene end by 7 bases; junction bases not matched to a gene: 8. CDR3 length: 16 residues. Germline V gene data show CDR1 as DFQATT and CDR2 as SNEGSKA (reference sequence). The CDR3 sequence: CSARQLLAGGRNEQFF. Here the CDR3 DNA reads TGCAGTGCTAGACAACTACTAGCGGGGGGGCGTAATGAGCAGTTCTTC.

This clonotype was picked up many times. CDR3 amino acids: CASSRKRTRQDDVATGELFF. As DNA, the CDR3 is TGTGCCAGCAGCCGCAAGCGAACCCGACAGGACGACGTTGCCACCGGGGAGCTGTTTTTT. The chain has TRBV7-9 and TRBJ2-2; D is perhaps TRBD1 (6 bases). Germline CDR1 is SEHNR and CDR2 is FQNEAQ (reference sequence). Trimming shortened V by 5 bases and J by 4 bases, and 29 bases separated the two germline ends. The CDR3 is made up of 20 amino acids.

A few counts support this clonotype. The chain combines TRBV9 with TRBJ2-7; tentative D call: TRBD1 (6 bases). CDR1 SGDLS and CDR2 YYNGEE come from the germline V gene. The V end was cut by 0 bases, the J end by 1 base, with 20 bases between. The CDR3 is 18 residues long. CDR3 nucleotide sequence: TGTGCCAGCAGCGTAGATTCTTCGGTAGGGGGAGTATCCTACGAGCAGTACTTC. Residues: CASSVDSSVGGVSYEQYF.

At least ten counts were recorded for this clonotype. The chain couples TRBV4-1 to TRBJ2-7; 8 nucleotides match TRBD1. Germline assignment: CDR1 MGHRA and CDR2 YSYEKL. The CDR3 consists of 16 residues. The J segment lost 0 bases and the V segment lost 1 base, leaving 5 bases of the junction unmatched. The CDR3 nucleotides read TGCGCCAGCAGCCAAGGGAGGGACAGGACCTCCTACGAGCAGTACTTC. It yields the protein CASSQGRDRTSYEQYF.

The sample holds many counts of this clonotype. The gene calls are TRBV20-1 and TRBJ1-2; D is possibly TRBD1 (5 bases). The germline CDR1 and CDR2 sequences are DFQATT and SNEGSKA (reference sequence). V gave up 6 bases and J gave up 0 bases, with 14 bases separating them. The CDR3 is made up of 14 amino acids. The CDR3 protein is CSAGVGPSNYGYTF. The CDR3 coding sequence is TGCAGTGCGGGGGTGGGGCCTTCTAACTATGGCTACACCTTC.

The rearrangement links TRBV20-1 to TRBJ2-1, with 9 bases aligning to TRBD2. The CDR3 sequence is 16 residues long. CDR1 is DFQATT and CDR2 is SNEGSKA in the germline V gene (reference sequence). The V segment lost 6 bases and the J segment 6 bases; nucleotides outside the gene matches: 15. The CDR3 is CSAHSPRRGGGNEQFF. The CDR3 coding sequence is TGCAGTGCCCACTCCCCCCGGCGGGGGGGTGGCAATGAGCAGTTCTTC.

At least ten counts were recorded for this clonotype. The rearrangement links TRBV7-2 to TRBJ1-2; 7 nucleotides agree with TRBD1. Germline CDR1 and CDR2: SGHTA and FQGNSA. V shed 5 bases and J 8 bases; nucleotides not matched to a gene: 8. The CDR3 is 13 residues long. The CDR3 is CASSQQGVGGYTF. The CDR3 DNA sequence: TGTGCCAGCAGCCAGCAGGGGGTAGGAGGCTACACCTTC.